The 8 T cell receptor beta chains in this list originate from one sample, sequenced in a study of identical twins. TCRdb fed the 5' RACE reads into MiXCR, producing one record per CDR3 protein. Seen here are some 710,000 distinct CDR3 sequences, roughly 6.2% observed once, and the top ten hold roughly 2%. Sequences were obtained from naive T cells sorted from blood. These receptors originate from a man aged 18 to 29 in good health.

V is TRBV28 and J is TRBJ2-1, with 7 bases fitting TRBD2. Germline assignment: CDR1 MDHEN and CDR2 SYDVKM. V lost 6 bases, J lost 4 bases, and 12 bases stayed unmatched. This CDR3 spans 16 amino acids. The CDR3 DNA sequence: TGTGCCAGCAGCAAACGGGGCGGGAGAAGGTACAATGAGCAGTTCTTC. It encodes CASSKRGGRRYNEQFF.

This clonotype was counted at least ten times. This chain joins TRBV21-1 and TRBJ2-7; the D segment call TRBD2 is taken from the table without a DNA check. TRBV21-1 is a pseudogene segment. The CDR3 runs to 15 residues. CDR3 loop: CASSKFPPSLREQYV. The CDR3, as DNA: TGTGCCAGCAGCAAATTTCCACCTAGCCTCCGGGAGCAGTACGTC.

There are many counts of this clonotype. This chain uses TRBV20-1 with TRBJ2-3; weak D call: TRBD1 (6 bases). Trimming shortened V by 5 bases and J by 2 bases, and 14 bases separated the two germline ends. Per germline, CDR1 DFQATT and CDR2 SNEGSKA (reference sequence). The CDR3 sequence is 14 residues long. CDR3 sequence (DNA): TGCAGTGCTCACGGGAACAGGGCCACAGATACGCAGTATTTT. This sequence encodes CSAHGNRATDTQYF.

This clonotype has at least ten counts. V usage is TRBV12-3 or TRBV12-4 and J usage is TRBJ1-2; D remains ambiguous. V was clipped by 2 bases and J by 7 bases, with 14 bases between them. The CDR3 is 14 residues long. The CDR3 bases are TGTGCCAGCAGTTTAAACGGGGAAGAATCTGGCTACACCTTC. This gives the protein CASSLNGEESGYTF.

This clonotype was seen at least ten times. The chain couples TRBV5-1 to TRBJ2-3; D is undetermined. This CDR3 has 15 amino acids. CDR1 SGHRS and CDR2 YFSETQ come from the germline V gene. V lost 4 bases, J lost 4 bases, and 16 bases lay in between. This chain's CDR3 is CASSPTYALADTQYF. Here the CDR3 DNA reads TGCGCCAGCAGCCCTACATATGCTCTGGCAGATACGCAGTATTTT.

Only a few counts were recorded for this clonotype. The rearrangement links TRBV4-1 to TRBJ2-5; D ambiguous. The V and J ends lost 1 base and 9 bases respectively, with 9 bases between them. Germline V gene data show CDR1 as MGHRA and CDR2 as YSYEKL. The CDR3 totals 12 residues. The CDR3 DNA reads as TGCGCCAGCAGCCAAGCCTCCGGAGCCCAGTACTTC. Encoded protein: CASSQASGAQYF.

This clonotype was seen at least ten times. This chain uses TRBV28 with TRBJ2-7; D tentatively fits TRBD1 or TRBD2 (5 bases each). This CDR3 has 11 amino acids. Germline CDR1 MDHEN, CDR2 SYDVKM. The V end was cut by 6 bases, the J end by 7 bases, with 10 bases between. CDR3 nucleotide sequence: TGTGCCAGCAGATGGGACGGGGAGCAGTACTTC. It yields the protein CASRWDGEQYF.

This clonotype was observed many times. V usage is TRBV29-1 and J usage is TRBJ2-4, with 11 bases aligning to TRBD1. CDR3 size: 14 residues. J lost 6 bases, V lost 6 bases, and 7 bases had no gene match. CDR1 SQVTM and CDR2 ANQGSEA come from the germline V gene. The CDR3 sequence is CSVVLGQGGNIQYF. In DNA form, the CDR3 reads TGCAGCGTCGTCCTGGGACAGGGGGGAAACATTCAGTACTTC.